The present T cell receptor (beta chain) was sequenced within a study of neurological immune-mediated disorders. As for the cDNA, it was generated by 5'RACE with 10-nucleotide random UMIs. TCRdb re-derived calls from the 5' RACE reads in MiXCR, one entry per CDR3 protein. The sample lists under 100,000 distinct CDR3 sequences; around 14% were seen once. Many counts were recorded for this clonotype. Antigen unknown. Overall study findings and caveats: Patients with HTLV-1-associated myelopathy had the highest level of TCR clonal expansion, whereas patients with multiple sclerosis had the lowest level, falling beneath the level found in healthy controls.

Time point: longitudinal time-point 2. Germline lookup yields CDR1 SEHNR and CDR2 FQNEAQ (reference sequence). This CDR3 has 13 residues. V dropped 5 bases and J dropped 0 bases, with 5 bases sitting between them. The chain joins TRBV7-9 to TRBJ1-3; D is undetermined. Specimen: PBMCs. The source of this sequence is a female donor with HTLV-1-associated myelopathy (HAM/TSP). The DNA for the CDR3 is TGTGCCAGCAGCCCTCTCTCTGGAAACACCATATATTTT. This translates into CASSPLSGNTIYF.